These 9 T cell receptor beta chains were all obtained from the same sample, sequenced in a study of blood T cell repertoires in COVID-19. The table came from immunoSEQ multiplex PCR; TCRdb's copy has only in-frame clones and leaves some out. The table shows about 240,000 clones, with approximately 90% occurring only once. Sequenced sample: PBMCs or T cells enriched from blood (not recorded which). The source is a woman younger than 45 who had recovered from COVID-19.

V gene TRBV29-1 combines with J gene TRBJ2-1; possible D gene TRBD1, 6 bases. Germline CDR1 and CDR2: SQVTM and ANQGSEA. There are 14 residues in the CDR3. V was shortened by 5 bases and J by 1 base, with 12 bases between the two germline ends. The CDR3 DNA reads TGCAGCGTTCTACAGGGAAGTTCCTACAATGAGCAGTTCTTC. Its translation is CSVLQGSSYNEQFF.

This sequence joins TRBV20-1 and TRBJ1-5; TRBD1 is a possible D gene (5 bases). The CDR3 is 16 amino acids. V lost 3 bases to trimming and J lost 1 base, with 16 bases between them. Germline V gene lookup returns CDR1 DFQATT and CDR2 SNEGSKA (reference sequence). CDR3: CSASLGGMVSNQPQHF. The DNA of the CDR3 is TGCAGTGCTAGTCTCGGGGGGATGGTGAGCAATCAGCCCCAGCATTTT.

The rearrangement joins TRBV18 to TRBJ1-5, with 7 bases identical to TRBD1. This CDR3 contains 15 residues. Germline values: CDR1 KGHSH, CDR2 LQKENI. J gave up 0 bases and V 3 bases, and 2 bases lay outside the gene matches. The DNA for the CDR3 is TGTGCCAGCTCACCCACAGGGGATAGCAATCAGCCCCAGCATTTT. As protein: CASSPTGDSNQPQHF.

There are many counts of this clone. V and J are TRBV27 and TRBJ1-2; TRBD1 matches at 9 bases. Germline CDR1 MNHEY, CDR2 SMNVEV (reference sequence). This CDR3 region has 18 residues. Germline trimming cut 6 bases from V and 3 bases from J; bases unmatched to any gene: 17. The CDR3 DNA follows: TGTGCCAGCAGCCCCATGGGGACAGGGAGATATGGGGACTATGGCTACACCTTC. Translated: CASSPMGTGRYGDYGYTF.

V gene TRBV5-1 combines with J gene TRBJ1-2, with TRBD1 identical over 9 bases. The J segment lost 7 bases and the V segment lost 3 bases, leaving 10 bases of the junction unmatched. The CDR3 totals 15 residues. CDR1 is SGHRS and CDR2 is YFSETQ in the germline V gene. The DNA of the CDR3 is TGCGCCAGCAGCTCGGCGGGACAGGGTCTGGGTGGCTACACCTTC. Amino acid sequence: CASSSAGQGLGGYTF.

The V gene is TRBV29-1, the J gene TRBJ1-2; TRBD1 agrees at 8 bases. This CDR3 has 13 residues. CDR1 SQVTM and CDR2 ANQGSEA come from the germline V gene. J gave up 4 bases and V 7 bases, and 8 bases lay outside the gene matches. CDR3 sequence (DNA): TGCAGCGCCCCGGACAGGGTCGGCTATGGCTACACCTTC. Its translation is CSAPDRVGYGYTF.

The table lists this clone with a count of one. The rearrangement joins TRBV7-9 to TRBJ1-5; D is possibly TRBD1 (6 bases). CDR1 is SEHNR, CDR2 FQNEAQ, per germline (reference sequence). The V end was cut by 5 bases, the J end by 6 bases, with 20 bases between. There are 16 residues in the CDR3. The CDR3 loop is CASSPKDTGTAQPQHF. The CDR3 region has the DNA TGTGCCAGCAGCCCCAAAGATACAGGGACGGCTCAGCCCCAGCATTTT.

The rearrangement joins TRBV7-9 to TRBJ2-1, with D maybe TRBD1 (5 bases). CDR3 size: 12 residues. Germline-derived CDR1 and CDR2 are SEHNR and FQNEAQ (reference sequence). With 9 bases removed from V and 6 bases from J, the gap between germline ends came to 12 bases. The CDR3 sequence: CARGPAGNEQFF. The CDR3 DNA sequence: TGTGCCAGGGGGCCGGCAGGCAATGAGCAGTTCTTC.

This sequence joins TRBV7-2 and TRBJ2-4; D remains unclear. Germline CDR1 is SGHTA and CDR2 is FQGNSA. This CDR3 has 14 residues. Trimming removed 5 bases from V and 7 bases from J, with 15 bases in between. In DNA, the CDR3 is TGTGCCAGCAGCCCTTTTTTCGGGTCGAACATTCAGTACTTC. This gives the protein CASSPFFGSNIQYF.